This T cell receptor (beta chain) was sequenced during a study of cytomegalovirus exposure and HLA in healthy donors. PCR employed 60 Vbeta and 13 Jbeta primers. Data came from immunoSEQ multiplex PCR; TCRdb stores just in-frame clones and leaves some out. The sample contains roughly 100,000 clones, around 80% of which appear only once. V lost 0 bases and J 3 bases, leaving 10 bases between the germline ends. The CDR3 is made up of 15 amino acids. CDR1 and CDR2 from the germline V gene are SGDLS and YYNGEE. This clonotype originated in a female donor in good health and CMV-seropositive. This chain connects TRBV9 to TRBJ1-3; D ambiguous. Specimen: PBMCs. CDR3 sequence (DNA): TGTGCCAGCAGCGTAGGAGATTTCTTTGGAAACACCATATATTTT. Its protein is CASSVGDFFGNTIYF.